This T cell receptor (beta chain) was captured in a study of blood T cell repertoires in COVID-19. Background on the study: Acute-phase and convalescent COVID-19 samples originated in the United States, Italy and Spain. The analysed material was cDNA or gDNA that came from T cells, B-cell-depleted T cells, or PBMCs.

Germline CDR1 reads SEHNR; CDR2 reads FQNEAQ (reference sequence). With 5 bases clipped from V and 6 bases from J, the junction kept 8 bases outside the gene matches. The CDR3 sequence is 14 residues long. Per the study methods: Reference gene primer amplification yielded estimated nucleated cell counts. Clones were read by immunoSEQ multiplex PCR, and TCRdb kept only the in-frame ones, dropping some. V and J calls and clone size come straight from that table; D and trimming were deduced from the DNA. The sample has approximately 210,000 clones, approximately 79% seen once. The chain recombines TRBV7-9 with TRBJ2-7; 9 bases line up with TRBD2. The sequencing input was peripheral blood. The source of this sequence is a human donor in a cohort sampled during active COVID-19. The CDR3 here is CASSPRTSVGEQYF. CDR3 nucleotide sequence: TGTGCCAGCAGCCCCAGGACTAGCGTCGGCGAGCAGTACTTC.